A single TCR beta chain is shown here with its context. Study processing details: For the immunoSEQ data, sequences were junction-only without quality scores, so filtering differed. The repertoire was sequenced with immunoSEQ multiplex PCR; TCRdb's copy has only in-frame clones and lacks some. D and trimming come from the DNA, and the V and J calls and clone size come from that table. The data contain 600,000 to 750,000 clones, just under 75% of them singletons. The data are from a study of shared clonotypes between healthy human individuals. Germline V gene sequence: CDR1 MNHNY, CDR2 SVGAGI (reference sequence). V shed 0 bases and J shed 4 bases, with 9 bases lying between them. This CDR3 region has 15 residues.

Sequenced sample: memory CD4+ T cells sorted from blood. Subset indicated: CD45RA-negative fraction. The rearrangement uses TRBV6-6 and TRBJ2-2; D tentatively fits TRBD1 or TRBD2 (6 bases each). The TCR sequence derives from a woman aged 25-40 years in good health. The CDR3 spells CASSYSTGATGELFF. CDR3 sequence (DNA): TGTGCCAGCAGTTACTCGACGGGGGCCACCGGGGAGCTGTTTTTT.